The rows below give T cell receptor beta chains drawn from one sample of a study of T cells after posttransplantation cyclophosphamide. Assay used: immunoSEQ multiplex PCR; TCRdb lists only in-frame clones, some missing. The repertoire consists of roughly 6,600 clones, with about 98% occurring once and the leading ten covering around 0.5%. The sample was naive CD8+ T cells sorted from PBMCs. Every receptor here comes from a woman in her 30s in good health and a related stem cell transplant donor. Both conserved end residues are trimmed from each CDR3.

TRBJ2-7 | TRBV6-5 | ASSYGGGVYEQY
TRBJ2-3 | TRBV25-1 | ASSEAVGAGGDTQY
TRBJ1-2 | TRBV4-3 | ASSQDDGDYGYT
TRBJ1-1 | TRBV9 | ASGPMNTEAF
TRBJ2-7 | TRBV2 | ASSDPGTTDEQY
TRBJ1-2 | TRBV13 | ASSSRVQGGYGYT
TRBJ2-1 | TRBV9 | ASRPTGSGGYEQF
TRBJ2-4 | TRBV11-1 | ASSDSGLAGEGHIQY
TRBJ2-2 | TRBV15 | ATSRDTPDRLTGELF
TRBJ2-5 | TRBV14 | ASSPGGSLVMETQY
TRBJ2-7 | TRBV29-1 | SVVEDYEQY
TRBJ2-5 | TRBV7-6 | ASSLGRGETQY
TRBJ2-3 | TRBV5-1 | ASSSGEGSGDTQY
TRBJ2-5 | TRBV7-2 | ASSFWSGGAVTQY
TRBJ2-6 | TRBV5-1 | ASTGAANSGANVLT
TRBJ2-1 | TRBV7-8 | ASSSKGQGTYNEQF
TRBJ1-6 | TRBV2 | ASREAAGGNSPLH
TRBJ2-7 | TRBV27 | ASGFGRGYEQY
TRBJ2-7 | TRBV27 | ASSLRGGRGEQY
TRBJ1-1 | TRBV9 | ASSVGAGMNTEAF
TRBJ1-1 | TRBV7-9 | ASSSQGGNTEAF
TRBJ2-7 | TRBV4-1 | ASSRGTGGEYYEQY
TRBJ1-1 | TRBV28 | ASSLPPPGTYRGNTEAF
TRBJ1-5 | TRBV7-8 | ASSKGQGQPQH
TRBJ2-7 | TRBV2 | AGSGGSFYEQY
TRBJ1-5 | TRBV6-6 | ASSYSGGADQPQH
TRBJ2-5 | TRBV4-1 | ASSFRARTGPGETQY
TRBJ1-1 | TRBV7-9 | ASSSTIVSRGTEAF
TRBJ2-2 | TRBV11-2 | ASSLDWGGTGELF
TRBJ2-7 | TRBV6-6 | ASSYTGTYEQY
TRBJ2-7 | TRBV4-1 | ASSHRGGAEQY
TRBJ2-4 | TRBV4-1 | ASSPRQGANIQY
TRBJ2-7 | TRBV9 | ASSPWTGSSYEQY